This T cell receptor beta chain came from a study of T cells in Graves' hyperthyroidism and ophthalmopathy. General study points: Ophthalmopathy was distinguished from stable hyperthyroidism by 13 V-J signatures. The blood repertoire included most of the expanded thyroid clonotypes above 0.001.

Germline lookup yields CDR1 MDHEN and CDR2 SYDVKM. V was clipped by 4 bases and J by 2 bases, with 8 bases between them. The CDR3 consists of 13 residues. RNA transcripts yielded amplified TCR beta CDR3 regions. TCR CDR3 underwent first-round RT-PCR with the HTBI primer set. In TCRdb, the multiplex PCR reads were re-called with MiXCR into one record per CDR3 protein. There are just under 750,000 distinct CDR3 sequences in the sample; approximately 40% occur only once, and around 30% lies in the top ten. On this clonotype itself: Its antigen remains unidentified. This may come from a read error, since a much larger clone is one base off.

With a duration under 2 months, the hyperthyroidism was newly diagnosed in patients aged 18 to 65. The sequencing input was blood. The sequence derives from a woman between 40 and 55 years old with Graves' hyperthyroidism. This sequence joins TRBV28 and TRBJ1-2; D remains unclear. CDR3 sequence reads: CASSWAANYGYTF. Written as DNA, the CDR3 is TGTGCCAGCAGTTGGGCAGCAAACTATGGCTACACCTTC.